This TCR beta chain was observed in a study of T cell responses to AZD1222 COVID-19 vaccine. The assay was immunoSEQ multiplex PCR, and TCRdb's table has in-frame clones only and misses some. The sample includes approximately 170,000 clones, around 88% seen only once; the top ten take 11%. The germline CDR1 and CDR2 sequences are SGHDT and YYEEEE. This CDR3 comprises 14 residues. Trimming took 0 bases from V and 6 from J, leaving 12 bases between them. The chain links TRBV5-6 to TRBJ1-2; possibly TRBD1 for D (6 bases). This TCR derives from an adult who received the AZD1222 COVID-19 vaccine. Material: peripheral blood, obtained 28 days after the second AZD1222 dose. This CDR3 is CASSLVAGVDGYTF. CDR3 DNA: TGTGCCAGCAGCTTGGTGGCAGGGGTTGATGGCTACACCTTC.